The source of this T cell receptor (beta chain) is a study of vaccination effects on CD4 cells after COVID-19. For the study at large: After expansion with viral peptide pools in the ViraFEST assay, antigen-specific CD4+ T cells were sequenced. Each well held 1.5 million to 2 million PBMC cultured with about 9.9 ug/ml peptides and about 9.7 IU/ml IL-2. Participants got two doses of BNT162b2 or mRNA-1273 vaccine. Notes on the study in general: Convalescent patients were scarce, and early post-infection timepoints were absent.

With more than 9 days of culture completed, CD4+ T cells were isolated. Worth noting for this clone: As yet, its antigen is unknown.

The data were produced by immunoSEQ multiplex PCR, yet TCRdb's version contains in-frame clones alone and is incomplete. Of about 25,000 clones detected, about 73% appear once; the ten largest clones hold approximately 11%. The CDR3 extends over 15 amino acids. The germline CDR1 and CDR2 sequences are MGHRA and YSYEKL. Trimming at V came to 0 bases and at J to 9 bases, leaving 7 bases not matched to a gene. Sample: CD4+ T cells from PBMCs cultured without peptide, taken before COVID-19 vaccination. The source of this sequence is a human donor who received a COVID-19 vaccine. The genes are TRBV4-1 and TRBJ2-1; 8 bases are shared with TRBD1. CDR3 sequence: CASSQEWGQEIEQFF. The CDR3, as DNA: TGCGCCAGCAGCCAAGAATGGGGACAGGAGATTGAGCAGTTCTTC.